What follows is one T cell receptor beta chain and its context. Antigen specificity is unknown. The PCR used 60 Vbeta and 13 Jbeta primers. This table comes from immunoSEQ multiplex PCR, and its TCRdb copy is limited to in-frame clones, with some not included. The table includes 200,000 or so clones, over 75% detected once. This specimen belongs to a study of cytomegalovirus exposure and HLA in healthy donors. Overall study results and limits: TCR beta V- and J-gene trimming was later associated with a missense DCLRE1C variant. Common viral pathogens (according to a later analysis) appeared linked to several of the most significant clusters. Confirmation was obtained in vitro that a few CMV-associated chains are specific for CMV antigens. HLA alleles were associated with around 17,000 TCR beta sequences in a later analysis at 0.05 false discovery rate.

In germline, CDR1 is SGDLS, CDR2 YYNGEE. After removal of 3 bases from V and 11 bases from J, the junction contained 9 bases not matched to a gene. This CDR3 has 14 amino acids. The V and J genes are TRBV9 and TRBJ1-1; 11 bases match TRBD1. Sequencing was done on a sample of PBMCs. This receptor was obtained from a girl aged 2 to 10 in good health and CMV-seronegative. CDR3 sequence (DNA): TGTGCCAGCAGCGACGGGACAGGGGGATCGTGGGCTTTCTTT. Amino acids: CASSDGTGGSWAFF.